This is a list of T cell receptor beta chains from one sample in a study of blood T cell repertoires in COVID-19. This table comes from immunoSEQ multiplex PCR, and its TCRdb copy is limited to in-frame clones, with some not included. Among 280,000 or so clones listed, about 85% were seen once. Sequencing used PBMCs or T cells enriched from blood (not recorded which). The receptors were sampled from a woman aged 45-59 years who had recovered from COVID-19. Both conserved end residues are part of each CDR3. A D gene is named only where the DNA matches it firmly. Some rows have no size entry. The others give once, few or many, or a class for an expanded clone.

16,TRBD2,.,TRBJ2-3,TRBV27,TGTGCCAGCAGGCACCGCGGTAGCGGGGGGGCGGATACGCAGTATTTT,CASRHRGSGGADTQYF
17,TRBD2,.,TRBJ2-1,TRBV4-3,TGCGCCAGCAGCCAAGATCTCGGCGGGAGCTCCTACAATGAGCAGTTCTTC,CASSQDLGGSSYNEQFF
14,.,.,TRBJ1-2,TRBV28,TGTGCCAGCAGTTTATCGACAGCTAACTATGGCTACACCTTC,CASSLSTANYGYTF
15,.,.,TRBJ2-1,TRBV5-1,TGCGCCAGCAGCTTGGAGGGGTTGGGCCCTGAAGGGCAGTTCTTC,CASSLEGLGPEGQFF
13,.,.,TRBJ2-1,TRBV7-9,TGTGCCAGCAGCTTGGTAACTTACAATGAGCAGTTCTTC,CASSLVTYNEQFF
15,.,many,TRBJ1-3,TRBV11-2,TGTGCCAGCAGCTTAGTCCAGGGGTCTGGAAACACCATATATTTT,CASSLVQGSGNTIYF
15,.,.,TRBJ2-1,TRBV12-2,TGTGCAAGTCGCTTAGACCCGGGACAACCTAATGAGCAGTTCTTC,CASRLDPGQPNEQFF
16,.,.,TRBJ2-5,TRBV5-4,TGTGCCAGCAGCTTGGGCCGGGCGGGGATCCAAGAGACCCAGTACTTC,CASSLGRAGIQETQYF
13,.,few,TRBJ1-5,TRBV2,TGTGCCAGCAGGGGGACTGTGAATCAGCCCCAGCATTTT,CASRGTVNQPQHF
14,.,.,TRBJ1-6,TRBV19,TGTGCCAGTAGTCATGGGCAGGGGAGATCACCCCTCCACTTT,CASSHGQGRSPLHF
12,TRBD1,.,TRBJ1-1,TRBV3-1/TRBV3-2,TGTGCCAGCAGCCTCCGACAGGGAAGGGCTTTCTTT,CASSLRQGRAFF
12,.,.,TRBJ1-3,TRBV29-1,TGCAGCGCCTCACAGGGACCTCCGGCCATATATTTT,CSASQGPPAIYF
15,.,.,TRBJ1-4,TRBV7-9,TGTGCCAGCAGCTTAGTTGCCAGGGCTAATGAAAAACTGTTTTTT,CASSLVARANEKLFF
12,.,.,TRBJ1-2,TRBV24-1,TGTGCCACCAGCAACCAGGGGTATGGCTACACCTTC,CATSNQGYGYTF
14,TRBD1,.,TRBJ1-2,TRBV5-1,TGCGCCAGCAGCCCAGGGACAGGGACCTATGGCTACACCTTC,CASSPGTGTYGYTF
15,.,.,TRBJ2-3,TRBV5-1,TGCGCCAGCAGCTCAAAACAGGGTTTCGGAGATACGCAGTATTTT,CASSSKQGFGDTQYF
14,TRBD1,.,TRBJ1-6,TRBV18,TGTGCCAGCTCATGGGACAGTTACAATTCACCCCTCCACTTT,CASSWDSYNSPLHF
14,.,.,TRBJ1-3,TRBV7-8,TGTGCCAGCAGCCGATATCGTTCTGGAAACACCATATATTTT,CASSRYRSGNTIYF
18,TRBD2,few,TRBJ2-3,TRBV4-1,TGCGCCAGCAGCCTCGGGAGCGGGGGGGTAAAAAACACAGATACGCAGTATTTT,CASSLGSGGVKNTDTQYF
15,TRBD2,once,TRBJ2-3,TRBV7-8,TGTGCCAGCAGCCTACCGGCGGGAGGGGTAGATACGCAGTATTTT,CASSLPAGGVDTQYF
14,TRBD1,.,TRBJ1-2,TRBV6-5,TGTGCCAGCAGTTACTCCGACAGGGCGGGTGGCTACACCTTC,CASSYSDRAGGYTF
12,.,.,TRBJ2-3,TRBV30,TGTGCCTGGAGTGAAGTTATCGGTACGCAGTATTTT,CAWSEVIGTQYF
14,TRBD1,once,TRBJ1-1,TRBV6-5,TGTGCCAGCCTCCTTTCTCAGGGGGGCACTGAAGCTTTCTTT,CASLLSQGGTEAFF
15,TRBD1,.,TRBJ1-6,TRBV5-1,TGCGCCAGCAGCTTGGACGGTGACAGGGCTGCACCCCTCCACTTT,CASSLDGDRAAPLHF
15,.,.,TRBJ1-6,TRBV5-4,TGTGCCAGCAGCTTGCCCGGGGGCTATAATTCACCCCTCCACTTT,CASSLPGGYNSPLHF
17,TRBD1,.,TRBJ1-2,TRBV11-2,TGTGCCAGCAGCCCTAACGGGGGGACAGGGAGGAACTATGGCTACACCTTC,CASSPNGGTGRNYGYTF
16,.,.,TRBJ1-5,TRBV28,TGTGCCAGCAGTCCGACAGACAGGTATAGCAATCAGCCCCAGCATTTT,CASSPTDRYSNQPQHF
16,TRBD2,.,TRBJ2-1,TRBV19,TGTGCCAGTAGTAGGGAAAGCGGGGACGCCTACAATGAGCAGTTCTTC,CASSRESGDAYNEQFF
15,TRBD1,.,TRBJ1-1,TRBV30,TGTGCCTGGAGTCGTTTGGGACAGGGAGGCTCTGAAGCTTTCTTT,CAWSRLGQGGSEAFF
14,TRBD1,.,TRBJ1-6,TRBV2,TGTGCCAGCAGGGGGACAGGGCTAGGATCACCCCTCCACTTT,CASRGTGLGSPLHF
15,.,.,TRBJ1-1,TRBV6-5,TGTGCCAGCACCCCCGTCCCGGTACGGAACACTGAAGCTTTCTTT,CASTPVPVRNTEAFF
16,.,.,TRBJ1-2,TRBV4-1,TGCGCCAGCAGCCAAGACTCGGGGGGCCTAAACTATGGCTACACCTTC,CASSQDSGGLNYGYTF
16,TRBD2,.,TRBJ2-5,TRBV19,TGTGCCAGTAGTGTTAGCCCCGGGAGGAGAAAAGAGACCCAGTACTTC,CASSVSPGRRKETQYF
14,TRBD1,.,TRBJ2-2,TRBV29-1,TGCAGCGTTGTGGACAGGGCCTACACCGGGGAGCTGTTTTTT,CSVVDRAYTGELFF
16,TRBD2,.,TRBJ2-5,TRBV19,TGTGCCAGTAGTATTGCTAGCGGGGAATACCAAGAGACCCAGTACTTC,CASSIASGEYQETQYF
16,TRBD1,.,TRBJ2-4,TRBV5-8,TGTGCCAGCAGCTTGGGGGACAGAGTAGCCAAAAACATTCAGTACTTC,CASSLGDRVAKNIQYF
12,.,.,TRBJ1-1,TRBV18,TGTGCCAGCTCACCACTAGACAGGGAAGCTTTCTTT,CASSPLDREAFF
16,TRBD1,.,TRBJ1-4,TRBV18,TGTGCCAGCTTTGTGGACAGGCTTGCAACTAATGAAAAACTGTTTTTT,CASFVDRLATNEKLFF